This T cell receptor beta chain was documented in a study of CD8+ T cells in alopecia areata. Study findings and constraints: Scalp clonality and expanded CD8+ clones among the top 100 fell significantly with tofacitinib. Lesional scalp, notably in alopecia totalis/universalis, had clonality above that of normal scalp. Scalp and blood retained many expanded lesional clones during tofacitinib.

Investigators isolated RNA and reverse transcribed it into cDNA to act as the sequencing template. Sequencing used immunoSEQ multiplex PCR; TCRdb keeps in-frame clones, though not all of them. Of approximately 180,000 clones in the sample, 50% to 75% were seen once. The CDR3 spans 13 residues. The ends were cut back, 5 bases at V and 5 bases at J, with 9 bases in the middle. CDR1 and CDR2 from the germline V gene are SGHTA and FQGTGA. Described treatment: oral pan-JAK inhibitor, 5-10 mg twice daily. Investigators sorted PBMCs to obtain both CD4+ and CD8+ T cells. As to this clone: The antigen is undetermined.

The clonotype was recovered from a human donor with alopecia areata. Sequenced here: CD4+ T cells sorted from blood, sampled between weeks 55 and 70, from a patient treated with tofacitinib. J is TRBJ2-2 and V is TRBV7-3; no reliable D call. Written as DNA, the CDR3 is TGTGCCAGCAGCCCGGCATATACCGGGGAGCTGTTTTTT. It encodes CASSPAYTGELFF.